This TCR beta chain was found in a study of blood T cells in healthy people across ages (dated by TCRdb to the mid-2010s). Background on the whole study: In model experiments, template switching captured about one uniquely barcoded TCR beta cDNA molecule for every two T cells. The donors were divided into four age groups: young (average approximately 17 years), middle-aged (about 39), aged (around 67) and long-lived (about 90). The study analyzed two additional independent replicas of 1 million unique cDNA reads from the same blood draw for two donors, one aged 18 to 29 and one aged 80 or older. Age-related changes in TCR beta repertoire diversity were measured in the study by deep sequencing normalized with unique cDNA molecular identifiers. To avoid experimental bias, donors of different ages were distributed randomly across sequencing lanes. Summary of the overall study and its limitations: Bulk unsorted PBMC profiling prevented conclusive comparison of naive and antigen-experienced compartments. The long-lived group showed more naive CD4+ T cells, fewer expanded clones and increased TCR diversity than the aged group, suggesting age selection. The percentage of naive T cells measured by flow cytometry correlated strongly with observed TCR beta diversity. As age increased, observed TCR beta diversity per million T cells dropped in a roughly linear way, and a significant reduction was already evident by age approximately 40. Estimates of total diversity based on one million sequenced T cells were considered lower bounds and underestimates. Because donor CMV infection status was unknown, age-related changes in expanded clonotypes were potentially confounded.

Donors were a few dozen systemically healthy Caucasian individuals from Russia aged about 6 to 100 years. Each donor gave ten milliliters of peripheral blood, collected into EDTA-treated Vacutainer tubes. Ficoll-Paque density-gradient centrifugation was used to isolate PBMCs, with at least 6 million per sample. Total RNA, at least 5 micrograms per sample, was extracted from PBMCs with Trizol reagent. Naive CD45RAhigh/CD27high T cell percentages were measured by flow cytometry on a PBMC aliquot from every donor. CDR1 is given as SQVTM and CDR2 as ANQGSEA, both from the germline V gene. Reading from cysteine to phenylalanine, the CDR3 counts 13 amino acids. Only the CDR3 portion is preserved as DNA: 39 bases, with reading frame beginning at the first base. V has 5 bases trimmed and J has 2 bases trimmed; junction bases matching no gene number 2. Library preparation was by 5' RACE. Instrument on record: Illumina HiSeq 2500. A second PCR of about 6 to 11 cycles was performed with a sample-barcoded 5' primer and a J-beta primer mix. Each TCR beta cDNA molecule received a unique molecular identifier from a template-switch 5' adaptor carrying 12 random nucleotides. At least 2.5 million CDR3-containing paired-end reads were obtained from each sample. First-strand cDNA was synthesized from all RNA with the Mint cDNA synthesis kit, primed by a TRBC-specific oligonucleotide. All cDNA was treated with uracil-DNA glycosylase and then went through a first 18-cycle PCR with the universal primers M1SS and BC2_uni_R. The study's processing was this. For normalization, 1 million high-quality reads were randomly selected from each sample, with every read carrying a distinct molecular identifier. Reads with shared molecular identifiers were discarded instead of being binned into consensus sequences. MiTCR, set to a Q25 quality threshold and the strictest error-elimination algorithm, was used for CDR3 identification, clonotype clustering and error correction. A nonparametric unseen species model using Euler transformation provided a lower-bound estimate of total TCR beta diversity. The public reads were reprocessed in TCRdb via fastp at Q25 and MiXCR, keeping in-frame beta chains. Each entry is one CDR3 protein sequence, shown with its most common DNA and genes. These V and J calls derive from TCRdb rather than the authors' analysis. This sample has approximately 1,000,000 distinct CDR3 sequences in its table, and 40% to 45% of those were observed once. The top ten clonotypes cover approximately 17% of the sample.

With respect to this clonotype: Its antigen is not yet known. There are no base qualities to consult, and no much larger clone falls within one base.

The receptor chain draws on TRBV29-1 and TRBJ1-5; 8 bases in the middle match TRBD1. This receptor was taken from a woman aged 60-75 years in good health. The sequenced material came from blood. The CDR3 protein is CSVQGAGNQPQHF. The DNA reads TGCAGCGTTCAGGGGGCCGGCAATCAGCCCCAGCATTTT.